Presented here are 27 T cell receptor beta chains from one specimen sequenced in a study of radiotherapy plus CTLA-4 blockade in lung cancer. Here immunoSEQ multiplex PCR was the method, and the copy in TCRdb shows in-frame clones only, minus some. The sample lists about 97,000 clones, about four fifths occurring once. The sequences come from peripheral blood, collected from a patient treated with radiotherapy plus ipilimumab. The receptor set was obtained from a human donor with non-small cell lung cancer who had a partial response to radiotherapy plus ipilimumab. Some clones in this sample may be carry-over from other donors' samples.

The J gene is TRBJ2-2, the V gene TRBV10-2; D is undetermined. Germline assignment: CDR1 WSHSY and CDR2 SAAADI. The CDR3 has 14 amino acids. V shed 7 bases and J shed 0 bases, with 9 bases lying between them. The CDR3 DNA sequence: TGCGCCAGCATGAGCTCCCCGAACACCGGGGAGCTGTTTTTT. It translates to CASMSSPNTGELFF.

In this sample, this clone turned up a few times. The V and J genes are TRBV14 and TRBJ1-1; TRBD1 aligns across 8 bases. The CDR3 length is 14 residues. Germline V gene lookup returns CDR1 SGHDN and CDR2 FVKESK. Unmatched junction bases numbered 7, after V lost 4 bases and J lost 6 bases. CDR3 sequence (DNA): TGTGCCAGCAGCCTTAAGCAGGGGGCCTCTGAAGCTTTCTTT. This codes for CASSLKQGASEAFF.

The table lists this clone with a count of one. The rearrangement uses TRBV19 and TRBJ2-3, with 8 nucleotides matching TRBD2. CDR1 is LNHDA, CDR2 SQIVND, per germline (reference sequence). The V segment lost 4 bases and the J segment 4 bases; nucleotides outside the gene matches: 7. This CDR3 contains 15 residues. The CDR3 sequence: CASSTSGGPSDTQYF. In DNA form, the CDR3 reads TGTGCCAGTAGTACCTCGGGGGGGCCCTCAGATACGCAGTATTTT.

The chain is built from TRBV5-1 and TRBJ1-3, with 7 bases identical to TRBD1. The CDR3 contains 16 residues. V lost 3 bases and J lost 0; bases outside the gene matches: 6. Per the germline V gene, CDR1 is SGHRS and CDR2 is YFSETQ. This chain's CDR3 is CASSWDRAGSGNTIYF. The CDR3 DNA reads TGCGCCAGCAGCTGGGACAGAGCTGGCTCTGGAAACACCATATATTTT.

This clone was recorded at least ten times. The chain is built from TRBV7-2 and TRBJ1-6, with D hard to call. The CDR3 runs to 14 residues. From germline, CDR1 is SGHTA and CDR2 FQGNSA. V lost 4 bases and J 0 bases, leaving 4 bases between the germline ends. In DNA, the CDR3 is TGTGCCAGCAGCTCGAGCTCCTATAATTCACCCCTCCACTTT. Protein sequence: CASSSSSYNSPLHF.

This clone was counted between two and nine times. The rearrangement joins TRBV5-1 to TRBJ2-1, with 9 bases identical to TRBD2. Trimming removed 0 bases from V and 8 bases from J; junction bases left unmatched: 6. CDR1 is SGHRS, CDR2 YFSETQ, per germline. The CDR3 runs to 15 residues. The CDR3 loop reads CASSLDSGSVDEQFF. CDR3 nucleotide sequence: TGCGCCAGCAGCTTGGATAGCGGGAGCGTAGATGAGCAGTTCTTC.

This clone was counted between two and nine times. J is TRBJ1-1 and V is TRBV11-3; TRBD1 is a possible D gene (5 bases). The CDR3 contains 14 residues. Trimming pared 3 bases from V and 1 base from J, leaving 9 bases between. Germline-derived CDR1 and CDR2 are SGHNT and YENEEA. This CDR3 is CASSFQGPNTEAFF. The CDR3 coding sequence is TGTGCCAGCAGCTTTCAGGGCCCGAACACTGAAGCTTTCTTT. Full variable domain (rest looked up from reference TRBV11-3 and TRBJ1-1): EAGVVQSPRYKIIEKKQPVAFWCNPISGHNTLYWYLQNLGQGPELLIRYENEEAVDDSQLPKDRFSAERLKGVDSTLKIQPAELGDSAVYLCASSFQGPNTEAFFGQGTRLTVV.

On this clone itself: Other DNA sequences in the same sample also yield this CDR3. CDR3 loop: CASSYRDYEQYF. The CDR3 DNA sequence: TGTGCCAGCAGTTACAGGGATTACGAGCAGTACTTC. The V gene is TRBV28, the J gene TRBJ2-7; D is possibly TRBD1 (6 bases). V shed 4 bases and J shed 4 bases, with 8 bases lying between them. Germline CDR1 is MDHEN and CDR2 is SYDVKM. This CDR3 has 12 amino acids.

The CDR3 reads CASSPGVAGGKDTQYF. The CDR3 DNA follows: TGTGCCAGCAGTCCCGGGGTAGCGGGAGGGAAAGATACGCAGTATTTT. The rearrangement uses TRBV28 and TRBJ2-3, with 11 bases fitting TRBD2. The CDR3 sequence is 16 residues long. Losses at the gene ends were 5 bases for V and 5 bases for J; bases not matched to a gene: 9. Germline assignment: CDR1 MDHEN and CDR2 SYDVKM. Using reference TRBV28 and TRBJ2-3 for the parts outside the CDR3, the full variable domain is DVKVTQSSRYLVKRTGEKVFLECVQDMDHENMFWYRQDPGLGLRLIYFSYDVKMKEKGDIPEGYSVSREKKERFSLILESASTNQTSMYLCASSPGVAGGKDTQYFGPGTRLTVL.

The genes are TRBV5-1 and TRBJ1-2; D is unclear. Germline CDR1 SGHRS, CDR2 YFSETQ. Trimming took off 4 bases at V and 3 bases at J, with 13 bases between the two ends. CDR3 length equals 14 residues. The CDR3 region has the DNA TGCGCCAGCAGCCCAACCCCCGGGGACTATGGCTACACCTTC. Translated, it gives CASSPTPGDYGYTF.

The chain couples TRBV6-1 to TRBJ2-5; possibly TRBD2 for D (6 bases). Deletions cut 6 bases from V and 1 base from J, with 12 bases between. This CDR3 is built from 14 residues. Germline V gene sequence: CDR1 MNHNS, CDR2 SASEGT. In DNA form, the CDR3 reads TGTGCCAGCAGCGCTTTAGCGGTCCAAGAGACCCAGTACTTC. Residues: CASSALAVQETQYF.

In its sample, this clone was seen once. The V gene is TRBV7-2, the J gene TRBJ1-1; unclear D gene. V dropped 5 bases and J dropped 1 base, with 8 bases sitting between them. CDR1 and CDR2 from the germline V gene are SGHTA and FQGNSA. The CDR3 covers 13 residues. CDR3 nucleotides: TGTGCCAGCAGCCTGGGCCGGAACACTGAAGCTTTCTTT. Protein: CASSLGRNTEAFF.

V is TRBV28 and J is TRBJ1-2; weak D call: TRBD1 (6 bases). The germline V gene has CDR1 MDHEN and CDR2 SYDVKM. The CDR3 extends over 13 amino acids. V dropped 6 bases and J dropped 4 bases, with 12 bases sitting between them. CDR3 DNA: TGTGCCAGCAGCGGGGACAACCCCTATGGCTACACCTTC. Protein product: CASSGDNPYGYTF.

This clone appeared a few times. The rearrangement uses TRBV28 and TRBJ1-6; D uncertain. Germline CDR1 and CDR2: MDHEN and SYDVKM. Trimming removed 4 bases at V and 3 bases at J, with 4 bases between. The CDR3 extends over 13 amino acids. CDR3 sequence reads: CASSSLYNSPLHF. DNA for the CDR3: TGTGCCAGCAGTTCCCTCTATAATTCACCCCTCCACTTT. The variable domain in full, with the rest retrieved from reference TRBV28 and TRBJ1-6, is DVKVTQSSRYLVKRTGEKVFLECVQDMDHENMFWYRQDPGLGLRLIYFSYDVKMKEKGDIPEGYSVSREKKERFSLILESASTNQTSMYLCASSSLYNSPLHFGNGTRLTVT.

The count of this clone is one. The DNA of the CDR3 is TGTGCCAGTAGTATTTCGGAAAAACTGTTTTTT. Protein sequence: CASSISEKLFF. The gene calls are TRBV19 and TRBJ1-4, with D unresolved. The CDR3 length is 11 residues. CDR1 and CDR2 from the germline V gene are LNHDA and SQIVND (reference sequence). Between the trimmed V and J ends, which lost 3 bases and 8 bases, there was a span of 4 bases.

The chain joins TRBV5-1 to TRBJ2-2, with TRBD2 as a possible D gene (6 bases). Germline V lookup: CDR1 SGHRS, CDR2 YFSETQ. This CDR3 has 16 amino acids. Trimming left V 2 bases short and J 1 base short, with 12 bases between. The CDR3, as DNA: TGCGCCAGCAGCTTCCTGGGACTCCAGAACACCGGGGAGCTGTTTTTT. Its protein is CASSFLGLQNTGELFF. The full variable domain, its missing parts supplied by reference TRBV5-1 and TRBJ2-2, is KAGVTQTPRYLIKTRGQQVTLSCSPISGHRSVSWYQQTPGQGLQFLFEYFSETQRNKGNFPGRFSGRQFSNSRSEMNVSTLELGDSALYLCASSFLGLQNTGELFFGEGSRLTVL.

The V and J genes are TRBV2 and TRBJ1-5, with 8 nucleotides matching TRBD1. This CDR3 is built from 16 residues. Germline CDR1 and CDR2: SNHLY and FYNNEI. Germline trimming cut 5 bases from V and 0 bases from J; bases unmatched to any gene: 6. The CDR3 loop is CASSSWQGASNQPQHF. Here the CDR3 DNA reads TGTGCCAGCAGTTCTTGGCAGGGGGCTAGCAATCAGCCCCAGCATTTT.

This clone was seen a single time. V gene TRBV7-4 combines with J gene TRBJ2-2, with 7 bases lining up with TRBD1. With V trimmed by 5 bases and J by 8 bases, 14 bases remained unmatched. The CDR3 totals 16 residues. The germline V gene has CDR1 SGHVT and CDR2 SQSDAQ. CDR3 sequence: CASSLRQGSKGGELFF. CDR3 nucleotide sequence: TGTGCCAGCAGCCTCCGACAGGGAAGTAAAGGAGGGGAGCTGTTTTTT.

V is TRBV5-8 and J is TRBJ2-5; 11 nucleotides align to TRBD2. CDR1 and CDR2 (germline): SGHTS, YDEGEE. V trimming: 10 bases; J trimming: 4 bases; junction bases outside the gene matches: 12. The CDR3 is 15 residues long. The CDR3 nucleotides read TGTGCCCCCCCGTCGCTAGCGGGGGGATCAGAGACCCAGTACTTC. Amino acids: CAPPSLAGGSETQYF.

This clone was recorded many times. The chain joins TRBV19 to TRBJ1-5, with 7 bases lining up with TRBD1. Trimming cost V 5 bases and J 5 bases; bases outside gene matches: 3. This CDR3 has 13 amino acids. Germline V CDR1 and CDR2: LNHDA, SQIVND (reference sequence). CDR3 amino acids: CASSRDRYQPQHF. CDR3 DNA: TGTGCCAGTAGTCGGGACAGATATCAGCCCCAGCATTTT.

The chain links TRBV5-1 to TRBJ2-2, with TRBD2 identical over 8 bases. This CDR3 region has 15 residues. CDR1 is SGHRS and CDR2 is YFSETQ in the germline V gene. J gave up 7 bases and V 1 base, and 6 bases lay outside the gene matches. The CDR3 sequence: CASSLYSGTIGELFF. In DNA, the CDR3 is TGCGCCAGCAGCTTGTATAGCGGGACGATCGGGGAGCTGTTTTTT.

On this clone itself: The same CDR3 can be traced to other DNA sequences in this sample. The chain joins TRBV5-1 to TRBJ1-6; D unresolved. V was pared by 0 bases and J by 8 bases, with 9 bases between. Germline CDR1 SGHRS, CDR2 YFSETQ. This CDR3 has 14 residues. CDR3 DNA sequence: TGCGCCAGCAGCTTGGGTATGAGAGATTCACCCCTCCACTTT. The encoded protein is CASSLGMRDSPLHF.

In this sample, this clone turned up a few times. This sequence joins TRBV5-1 and TRBJ1-3; 8 nucleotides match TRBD1. Trimming cost V 0 bases and J 7 bases; bases outside gene matches: 6. The CDR3 sequence is 15 residues long. CDR1 is SGHRS and CDR2 is YFSETQ in the germline V gene. DNA for the CDR3: TGCGCCAGCAGCTTGGCGGGACAGGCACTTAACACCATATATTTT. The encoded protein is CASSLAGQALNTIYF.

This clone has just one count. In DNA form, the CDR3 reads TGCGCCAGCAGTGATGTAAGCGGGGTGGAAAATGAGCAGTTCTTC. This translates into CASSDVSGVENEQFF. This sequence joins TRBV10-1 and TRBJ2-1; 7 bases are shared with TRBD2. Germline values: CDR1 WNHNN, CDR2 SYGVQD (reference sequence). The ends lost 3 bases at V and 7 bases at J; junction bases unmatched: 9. This CDR3 region has 15 residues.

The chain uses TRBV7-8 and TRBJ1-5; D is ambiguous. Per germline, CDR1 SGHVS and CDR2 FQNEAQ. Trimming took off 5 bases at V and 4 bases at J, with 6 bases between the two ends. The CDR3 has 12 amino acids. CDR3 in DNA: TGTGCCAGCAGCCCTAATAATCAGCCCCAGCATTTT. Its protein product is CASSPNNQPQHF.

This clone was seen a single time. The chain recombines TRBV28 with TRBJ1-1; D might be TRBD1 (6 bases). The V gene's germline CDR1 is MDHEN and CDR2 SYDVKM. The length of the CDR3 is 14 residues. Trimming pared 5 bases from V and 4 bases from J, leaving 14 bases between. The CDR3 bases are TGTGCCAGCAGTAATAGGGGGGGGAGCACTGAAGCTTTCTTT. This codes for CASSNRGGSTEAFF.

The CDR3 nucleotides are TGTGCCAGCAGGCCCGGCGGTATATCCTACAATGAGCAGTTCTTC. This gives the protein CASRPGGISYNEQFF. The rearrangement joins TRBV28 to TRBJ2-1; D not certain. V lost 6 bases and J lost 1, with 13 bases in between. Germline loops: CDR1 MDHEN, CDR2 SYDVKM. The CDR3 consists of 15 residues.